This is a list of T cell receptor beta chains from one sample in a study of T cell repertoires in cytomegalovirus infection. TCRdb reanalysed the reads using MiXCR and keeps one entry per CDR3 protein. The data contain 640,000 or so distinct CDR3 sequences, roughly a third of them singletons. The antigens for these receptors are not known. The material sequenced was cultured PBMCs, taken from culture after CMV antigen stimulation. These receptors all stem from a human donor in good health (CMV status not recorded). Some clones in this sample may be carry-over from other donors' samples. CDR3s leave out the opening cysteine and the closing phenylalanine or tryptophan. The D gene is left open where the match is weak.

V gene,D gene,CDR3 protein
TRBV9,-,ASSVGAPSSGNTIY
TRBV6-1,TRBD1,ASNYDRGRVGTQY
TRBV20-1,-,SATLPSAQETQY
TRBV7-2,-,ASSFNGGPEDTQY
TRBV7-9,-,ASSPPSGDEQF
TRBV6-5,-,ASSYNPGGAWEQY
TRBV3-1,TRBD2,ASSHTSGYEQF
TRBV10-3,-,AIKGETGELF
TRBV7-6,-,ASSFGPTNEAF
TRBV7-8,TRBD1,ASSLVPMTGAGITEAF
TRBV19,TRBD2,ASQPLAGGIGEQF
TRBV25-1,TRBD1,ASSAGTGNQETQY
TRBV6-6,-,ASTEGGGYNEQF
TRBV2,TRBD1,ATPDREAGYT
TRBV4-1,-,ASSPSGDNEQF
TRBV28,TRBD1,ASGEDRGHEQY
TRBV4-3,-,ASSQYGGRTYEQY
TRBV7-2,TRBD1,ASSGGGDRVAKLF
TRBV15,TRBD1,ATSGDRGTDTQY
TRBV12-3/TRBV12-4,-,ASSPTGRGLLANYGYT
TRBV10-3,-,AISDLTGPEEGYT
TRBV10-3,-,AARAEVSGDCT
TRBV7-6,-,ASSATGREVGNTIY
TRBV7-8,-,ASSLRGTDEQY
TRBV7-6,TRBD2,ASSFSSGVTDTQY
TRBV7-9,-,ASSRFTGTNTEAF